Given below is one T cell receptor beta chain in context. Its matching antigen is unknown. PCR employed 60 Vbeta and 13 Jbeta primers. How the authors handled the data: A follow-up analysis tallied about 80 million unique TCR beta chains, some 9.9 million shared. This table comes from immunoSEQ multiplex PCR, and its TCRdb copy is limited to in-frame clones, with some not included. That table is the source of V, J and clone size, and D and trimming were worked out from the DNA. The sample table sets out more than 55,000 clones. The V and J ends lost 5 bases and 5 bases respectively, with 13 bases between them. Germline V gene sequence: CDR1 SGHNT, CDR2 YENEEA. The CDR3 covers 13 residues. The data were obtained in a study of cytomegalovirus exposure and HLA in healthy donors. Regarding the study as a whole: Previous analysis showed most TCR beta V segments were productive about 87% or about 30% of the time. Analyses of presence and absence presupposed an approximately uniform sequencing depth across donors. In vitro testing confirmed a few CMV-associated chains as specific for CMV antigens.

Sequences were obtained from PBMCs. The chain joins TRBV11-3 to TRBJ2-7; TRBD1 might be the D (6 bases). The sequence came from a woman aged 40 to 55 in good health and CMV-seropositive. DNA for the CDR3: TGTGCCAGCAGCCGTGCCGGGACAAACGAGCAGTACTTC. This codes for CASSRAGTNEQYF.